This TCR beta chain emerged from a study of lymphopenia after photon versus proton radiotherapy. Whole-study findings and limits: Authors raise, but do not show, better survival with proton therapy. Larger post-nadir TCR diversity loss correlated inversely with survival in deceased patients. Photon-treated patients lost naive T cells and TCR diversity; proton-treated stayed stable.

A word on this clone: Antigen unknown.

The length of the CDR3 is 13 residues. CDR1 is SQVTM and CDR2 is ANQGSEA in the germline V gene. The V end was cut by 8 bases, the J end by 6 bases, with 19 bases between. Clones were sequenced by immunoSEQ multiplex PCR, and TCRdb holds only the in-frame ones, with some missing. In the table there are about 25,000 clones, about 87% of which are singletons. The material sequenced was peripheral blood, taken from a patient treated with photon-based radiotherapy. This receptor was identified in a man aged 45-65 years with gastric cancer. J is TRBJ1-1 and V is TRBV29-1, with D tentatively TRBD1 (5 bases). In DNA form, the CDR3 reads TGCAGCACGTCGGGGGGGTCTGTCTCTGAAGCTTTCTTT. It encodes CSTSGGSVSEAFF.